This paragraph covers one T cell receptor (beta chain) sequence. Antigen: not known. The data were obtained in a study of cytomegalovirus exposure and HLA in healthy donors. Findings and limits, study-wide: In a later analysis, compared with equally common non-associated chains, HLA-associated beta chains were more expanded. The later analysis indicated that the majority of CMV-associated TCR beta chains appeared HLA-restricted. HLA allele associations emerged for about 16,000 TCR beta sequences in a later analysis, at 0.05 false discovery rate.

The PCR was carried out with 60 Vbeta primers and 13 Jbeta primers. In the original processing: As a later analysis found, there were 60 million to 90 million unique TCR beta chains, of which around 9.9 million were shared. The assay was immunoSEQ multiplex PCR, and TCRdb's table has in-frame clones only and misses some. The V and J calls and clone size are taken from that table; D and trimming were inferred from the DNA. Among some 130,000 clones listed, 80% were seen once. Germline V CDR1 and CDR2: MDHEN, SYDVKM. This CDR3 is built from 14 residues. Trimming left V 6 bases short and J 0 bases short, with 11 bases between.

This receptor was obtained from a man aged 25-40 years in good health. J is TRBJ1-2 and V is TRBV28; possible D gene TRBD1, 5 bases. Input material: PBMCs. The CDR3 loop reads CASSPGGANYGYTF. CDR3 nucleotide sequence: TGTGCCAGCAGCCCGGGGGGGGCTAACTATGGCTACACCTTC.